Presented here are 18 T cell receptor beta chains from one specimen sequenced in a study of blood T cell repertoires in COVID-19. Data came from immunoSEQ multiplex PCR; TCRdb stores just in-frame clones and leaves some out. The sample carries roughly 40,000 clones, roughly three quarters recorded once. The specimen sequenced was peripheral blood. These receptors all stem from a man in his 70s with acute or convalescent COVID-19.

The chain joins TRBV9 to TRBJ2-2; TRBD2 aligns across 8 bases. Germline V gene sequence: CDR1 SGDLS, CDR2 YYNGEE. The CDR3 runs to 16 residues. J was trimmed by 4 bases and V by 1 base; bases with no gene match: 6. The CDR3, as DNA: TGTGCCAGCAGCGTATCCAGCGGGGGACTCACCGGGGAGCTGTTTTTT. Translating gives CASSVSSGGLTGELFF.

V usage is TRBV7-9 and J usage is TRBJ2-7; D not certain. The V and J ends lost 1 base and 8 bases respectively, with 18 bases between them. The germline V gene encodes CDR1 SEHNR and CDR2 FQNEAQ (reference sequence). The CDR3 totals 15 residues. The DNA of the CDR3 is TGTGCCAGCAGCTTAGAATCGCCGGTTCCTACGAAGCAGTACTTC. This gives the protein CASSLESPVPTKQYF. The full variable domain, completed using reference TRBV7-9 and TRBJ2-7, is DTGVSQNPRHKITKRGQNVTFRCDPISEHNRLYWYRQTLGQGPEFLTYFQNEAQLEKSRLLSDRFSAERPKGSFSTLEIQRTEQGDSAMYLCASSLESPVPTKQYFGPGTRLTVT.

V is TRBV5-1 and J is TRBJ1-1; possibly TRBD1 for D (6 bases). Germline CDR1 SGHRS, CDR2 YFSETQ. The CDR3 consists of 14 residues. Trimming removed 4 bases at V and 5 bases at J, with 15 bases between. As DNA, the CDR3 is TGCGCCAGCAGCAGGAAGGGGGGAGGGACTGAAGCTTTCTTT. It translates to CASSRKGGGTEAFF.

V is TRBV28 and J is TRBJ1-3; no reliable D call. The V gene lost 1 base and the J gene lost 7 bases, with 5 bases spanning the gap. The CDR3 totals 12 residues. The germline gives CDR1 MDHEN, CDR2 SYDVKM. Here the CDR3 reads CASSLFSNTIYF. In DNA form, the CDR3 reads TGTGCCAGCAGTTTATTCTCGAACACCATATATTTT.

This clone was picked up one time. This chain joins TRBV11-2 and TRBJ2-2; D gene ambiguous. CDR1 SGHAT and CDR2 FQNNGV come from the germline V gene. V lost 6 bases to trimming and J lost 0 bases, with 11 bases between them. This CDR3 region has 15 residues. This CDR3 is CASRYTTSNTGELFF. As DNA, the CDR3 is TGTGCCAGCAGGTATACGACATCGAACACCGGGGAGCTGTTTTTT.

For the CDR3, the DNA is TGTGCCAGCAGCTTTCCAGGGTACGATGAGCAGTTCTTC. Translating gives CASSFPGYDEQFF. J is TRBJ2-1 and V is TRBV5-5; a weak D match, TRBD1 (5 bases). The germline gives CDR1 SGHKS, CDR2 YYEKEE (reference sequence). Between the trimmed V and J ends, which lost 2 bases and 8 bases, there was a span of 11 bases. The CDR3 has 13 residues.

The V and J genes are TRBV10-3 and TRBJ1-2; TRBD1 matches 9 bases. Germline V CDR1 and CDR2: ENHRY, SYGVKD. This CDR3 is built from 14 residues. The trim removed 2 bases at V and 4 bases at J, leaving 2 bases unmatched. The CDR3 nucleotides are TGTGCCATCAGTGAGAGGACAGGGGCCTATGGCTACACCTTC. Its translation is CAISERTGAYGYTF.

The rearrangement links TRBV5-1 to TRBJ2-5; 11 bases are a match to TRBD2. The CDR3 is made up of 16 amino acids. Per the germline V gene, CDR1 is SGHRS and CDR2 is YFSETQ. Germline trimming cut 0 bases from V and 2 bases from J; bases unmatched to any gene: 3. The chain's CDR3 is CASSLGGTSGQETQYF. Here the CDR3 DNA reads TGCGCCAGCAGCTTGGGAGGGACTAGCGGTCAAGAGACCCAGTACTTC.

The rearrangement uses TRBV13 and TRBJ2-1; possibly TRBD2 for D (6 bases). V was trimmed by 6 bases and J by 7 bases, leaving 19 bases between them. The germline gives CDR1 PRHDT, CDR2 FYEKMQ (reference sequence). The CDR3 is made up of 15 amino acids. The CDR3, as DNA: TGTGCCAGCAGTCATAGGGGCGGAGGGGAAAATGAGCAGTTCTTC. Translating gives CASSHRGGGENEQFF.

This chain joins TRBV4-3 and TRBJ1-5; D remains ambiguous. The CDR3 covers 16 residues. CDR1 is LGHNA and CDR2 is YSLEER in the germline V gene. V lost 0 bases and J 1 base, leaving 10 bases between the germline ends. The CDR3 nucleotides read TGCGCCAGCAGCCAAGAGGTATACTACAGCAATCAGCCCCAGCATTTT. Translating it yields CASSQEVYYSNQPQHF.

CDR3 coding DNA: TGCGCCAGCAGCTTGGGAGGGGGCGGAACTGAAGCTTTCTTT. This sequence encodes CASSLGGGGTEAFF. The genes are TRBV5-1 and TRBJ1-1; TRBD1 matches 7 bases. The length of the CDR3 is 14 residues. Germline V gene sequence: CDR1 SGHRS, CDR2 YFSETQ. V lost 0 bases to trimming and J lost 5 bases; unmatched junction nucleotides: 4.

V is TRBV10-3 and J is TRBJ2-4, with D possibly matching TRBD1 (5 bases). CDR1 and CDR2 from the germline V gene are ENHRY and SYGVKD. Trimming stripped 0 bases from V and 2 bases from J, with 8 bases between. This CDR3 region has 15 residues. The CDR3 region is CAISESQGTKNIQYF. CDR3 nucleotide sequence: TGTGCCATCAGTGAGTCTCAGGGTACCAAAAACATTCAGTACTTC.

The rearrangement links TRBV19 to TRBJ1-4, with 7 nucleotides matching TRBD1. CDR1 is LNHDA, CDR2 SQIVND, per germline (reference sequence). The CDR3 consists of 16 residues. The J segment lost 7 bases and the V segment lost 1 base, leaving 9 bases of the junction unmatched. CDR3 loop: CASSIGRQGVGEKLFF. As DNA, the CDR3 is TGTGCCAGTAGTATAGGAAGACAGGGCGTCGGTGAAAAACTGTTTTTT.

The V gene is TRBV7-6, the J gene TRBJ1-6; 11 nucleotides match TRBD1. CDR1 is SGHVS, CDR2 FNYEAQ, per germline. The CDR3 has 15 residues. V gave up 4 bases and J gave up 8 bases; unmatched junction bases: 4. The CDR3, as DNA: TGTGCCAGCAGCTCCGGGACAGGGGGTTATTCACCCCTCCACTTT. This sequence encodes CASSSGTGGYSPLHF.

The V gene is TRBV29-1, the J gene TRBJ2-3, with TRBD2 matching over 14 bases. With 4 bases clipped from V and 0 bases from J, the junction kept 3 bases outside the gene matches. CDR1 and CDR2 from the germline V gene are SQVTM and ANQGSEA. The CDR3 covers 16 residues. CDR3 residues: CSVVGLAGGSTDTQYF. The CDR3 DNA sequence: TGCAGCGTTGTAGGACTAGCGGGGGGAAGCACAGATACGCAGTATTTT.

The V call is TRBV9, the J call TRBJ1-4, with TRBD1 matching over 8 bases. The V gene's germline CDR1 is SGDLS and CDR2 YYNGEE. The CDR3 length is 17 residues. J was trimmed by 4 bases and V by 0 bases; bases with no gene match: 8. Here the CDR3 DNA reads TGTGCCAGCAGCGTAGACCAAGGACAGGGTTTTAATGAAAAACTGTTTTTT. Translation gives CASSVDQGQGFNEKLFF.

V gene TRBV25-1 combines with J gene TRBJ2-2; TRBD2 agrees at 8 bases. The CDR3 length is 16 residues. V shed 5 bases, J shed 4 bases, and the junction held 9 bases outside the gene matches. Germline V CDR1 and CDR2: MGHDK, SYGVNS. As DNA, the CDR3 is TGTGCCAGCAGTCTCCCGGGGGGGGGTAGCACCGGGGAGCTGTTTTTT. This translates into CASSLPGGGSTGELFF.

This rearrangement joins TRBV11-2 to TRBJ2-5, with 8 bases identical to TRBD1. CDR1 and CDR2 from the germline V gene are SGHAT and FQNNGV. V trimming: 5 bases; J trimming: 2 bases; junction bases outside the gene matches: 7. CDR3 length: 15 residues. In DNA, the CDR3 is TGTGCCAGCAGCCAGGACAGGGTTACTCAAGAGACCCAGTACTTC. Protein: CASSQDRVTQETQYF. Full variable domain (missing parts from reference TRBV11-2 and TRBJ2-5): EAGVAQSPRYKIIEKRQSVAFWCNPISGHATLYWYQQILGQGPKLLIQFQNNGVVDDSQLPKDRFSAERLKGVDSTLKIQPAKLEDSAVYLCASSQDRVTQETQYFGPGTRLLVL.